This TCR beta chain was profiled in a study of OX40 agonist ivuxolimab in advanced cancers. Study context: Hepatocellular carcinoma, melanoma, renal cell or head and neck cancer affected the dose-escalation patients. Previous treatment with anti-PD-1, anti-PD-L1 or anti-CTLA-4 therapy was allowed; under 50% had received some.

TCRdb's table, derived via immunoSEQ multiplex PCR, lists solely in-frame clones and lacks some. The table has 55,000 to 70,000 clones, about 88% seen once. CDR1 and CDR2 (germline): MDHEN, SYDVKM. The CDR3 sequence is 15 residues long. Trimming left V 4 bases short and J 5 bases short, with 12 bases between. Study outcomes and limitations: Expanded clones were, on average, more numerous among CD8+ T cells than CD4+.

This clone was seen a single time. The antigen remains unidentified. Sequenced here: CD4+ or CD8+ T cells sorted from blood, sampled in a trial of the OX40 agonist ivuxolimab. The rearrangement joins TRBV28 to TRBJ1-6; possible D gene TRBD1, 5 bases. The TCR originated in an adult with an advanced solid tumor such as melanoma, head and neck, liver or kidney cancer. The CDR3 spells CASSSRQPDNSPLHF. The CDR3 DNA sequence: TGTGCCAGCAGTTCCCGACAGCCAGATAATTCACCCCTCCACTTT.